This T cell receptor beta chain was found in a study of blood T cell repertoires in COVID-19. TCRdb's table, derived via immunoSEQ multiplex PCR, lists solely in-frame clones and lacks some. Of roughly 290,000 clones listed, about nine tenths are singletons. V was clipped by 3 bases and J by 1 base; unmatched bases: 7. There are 17 residues in the CDR3. Germline lookup yields CDR1 MGHRA and CDR2 YSYEKL. Material: PBMCs or T cells enriched from blood (not recorded which). The sequence came from a woman between 40 and 55 years old who had recovered from COVID-19. V usage is TRBV4-1 and J usage is TRBJ2-1; 9 nucleotides agree with TRBD2. CDR3 coding DNA: TGCGCCAGCAGCCACAACTTAGCGGGAGTATCCTACAATGAGCAGTTCTTC. This gives the protein CASSHNLAGVSYNEQFF.